Each of the 2 T cell receptor beta chains below was sequenced from the same sample in a study of T cell responses to AZD1222 COVID-19 vaccine. The table came from immunoSEQ multiplex PCR; TCRdb's copy has only in-frame clones and leaves some out. The sample consists of around 80,000 clones, 90% of them appearing once. The input for sequencing was peripheral blood, taken on day 0 of AZD1222 vaccination. The receptors stem from an adult in good health.

CDR3 sequence reads: CASSLGGVDYTF. As DNA, the CDR3 is TGTGCCAGCAGCTTAGGCGGGGTGGACTACACCTTC. V and J are TRBV11-3 and TRBJ1-2; D not certain. Trimming took off 1 base at V and 10 bases at J, with 10 bases between the two ends. Germline assignment: CDR1 SGHNT and CDR2 YENEEA. This CDR3 has 12 residues.

The gene calls are TRBV27 and TRBJ2-1; D tentatively fits TRBD1 or TRBD2 (6 bases each). V lost 4 bases, J lost 0 bases, and 19 bases lay in between. The CDR3 is made up of 18 amino acids. Looked up from germline, CDR1 is MNHEY and CDR2 is SMNVEV (reference sequence). CDR3 region: CASSWKITGDTSYNEQFF. The CDR3 DNA follows: TGTGCCAGCAGTTGGAAAATTACGGGGGACACCTCCTACAATGAGCAGTTCTTC.